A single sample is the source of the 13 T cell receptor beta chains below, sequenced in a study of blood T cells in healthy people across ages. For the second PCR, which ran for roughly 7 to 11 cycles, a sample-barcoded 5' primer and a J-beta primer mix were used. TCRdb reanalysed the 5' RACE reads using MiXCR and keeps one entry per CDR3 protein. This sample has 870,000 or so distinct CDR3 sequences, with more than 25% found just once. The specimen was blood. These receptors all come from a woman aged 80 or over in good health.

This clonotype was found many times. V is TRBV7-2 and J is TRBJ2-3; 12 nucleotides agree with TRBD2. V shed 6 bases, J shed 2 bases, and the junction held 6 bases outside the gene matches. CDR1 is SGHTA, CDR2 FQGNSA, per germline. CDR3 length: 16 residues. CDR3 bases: TGTGCCAGCAGAAACGGACTAGCGGGGACCACAGATACGCAGTATTTT. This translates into CASRNGLAGTTDTQYF.

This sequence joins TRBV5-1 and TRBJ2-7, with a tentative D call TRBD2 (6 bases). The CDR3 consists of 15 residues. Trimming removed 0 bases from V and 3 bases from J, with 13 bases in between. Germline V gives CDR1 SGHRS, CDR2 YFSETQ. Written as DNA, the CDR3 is TGCGCCAGCAGCTTGGTCGTGGGAGGTGGCTACGAGCAGTACTTC. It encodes CASSLVVGGGYEQYF.

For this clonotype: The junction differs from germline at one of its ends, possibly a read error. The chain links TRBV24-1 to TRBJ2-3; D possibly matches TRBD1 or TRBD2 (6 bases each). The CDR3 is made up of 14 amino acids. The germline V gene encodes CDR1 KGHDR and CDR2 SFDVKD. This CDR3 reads CATGEGGGTDTRYF. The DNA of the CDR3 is TGTGCCACCGGTGAGGGGGGCGGCACAGATACGCGGTATTTT.

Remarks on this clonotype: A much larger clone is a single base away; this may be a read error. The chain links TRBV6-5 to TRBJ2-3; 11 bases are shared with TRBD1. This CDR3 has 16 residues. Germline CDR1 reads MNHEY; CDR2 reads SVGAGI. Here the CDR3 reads CASSYGGQGVTDTPYF. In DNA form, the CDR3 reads TGTGCCAGCAGTTACGGGGGACAGGGGGTCACAGATACGCCGTATTTT.

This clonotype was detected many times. This CDR3 reads CASSSITGPRDIQYF. In DNA form, the CDR3 reads TGTGCCAGCAGCTCCATAACAGGTCCAAGGGACATTCAGTACTTC. The V and J genes are TRBV11-3 and TRBJ2-4; possible D gene TRBD1, 5 bases. There are 15 residues in the CDR3. Germline V lookup: CDR1 SGHNT, CDR2 YENEEA. Trimming pared 4 bases from V and 8 bases from J, leaving 18 bases between.

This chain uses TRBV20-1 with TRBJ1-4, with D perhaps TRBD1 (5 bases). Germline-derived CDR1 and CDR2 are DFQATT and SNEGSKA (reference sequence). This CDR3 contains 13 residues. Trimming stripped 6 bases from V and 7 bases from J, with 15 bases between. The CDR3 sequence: CSARFGTGEKLFF. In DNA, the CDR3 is TGCAGTGCCAGGTTCGGGACTGGTGAAAAACTGTTTTTT.

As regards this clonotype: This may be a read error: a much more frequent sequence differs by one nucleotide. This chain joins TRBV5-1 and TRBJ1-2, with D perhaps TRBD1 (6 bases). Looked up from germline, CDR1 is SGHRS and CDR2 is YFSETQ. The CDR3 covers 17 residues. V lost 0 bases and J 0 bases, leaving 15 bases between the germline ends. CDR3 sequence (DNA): TGCGCCAGCAGCTTGGGTCAACACAGGGCTACTAACTATGGCTACACCTTC. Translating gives CASSLGQHRATNYGYTF.

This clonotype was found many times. Written as DNA, the CDR3 is TGTGCCAGCAGGGACAGGAGCTCCTACAATGAGCAGTTCTTC. Translating it yields CASRDRSSYNEQFF. This chain joins TRBV21-1 and TRBJ2-1. TRBV21-1 is annotated as a pseudogene. CDR3 length: 14 amino acids.

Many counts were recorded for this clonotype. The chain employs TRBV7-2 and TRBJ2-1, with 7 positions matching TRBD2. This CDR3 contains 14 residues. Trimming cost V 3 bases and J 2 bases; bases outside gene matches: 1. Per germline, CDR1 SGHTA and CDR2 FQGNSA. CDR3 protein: CASSFRGAYNEQFF. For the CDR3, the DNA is TGTGCCAGCAGCTTCCGGGGGGCCTACAATGAGCAGTTCTTC.

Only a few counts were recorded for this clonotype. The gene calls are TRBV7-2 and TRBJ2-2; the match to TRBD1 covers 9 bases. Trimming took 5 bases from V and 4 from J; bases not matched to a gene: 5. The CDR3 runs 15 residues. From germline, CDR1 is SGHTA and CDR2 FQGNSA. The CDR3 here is CASSEGQGSTGELFF. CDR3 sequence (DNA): TGTGCCAGCAGCGAGGGACAGGGTAGCACCGGGGAGCTGTTTTTT.

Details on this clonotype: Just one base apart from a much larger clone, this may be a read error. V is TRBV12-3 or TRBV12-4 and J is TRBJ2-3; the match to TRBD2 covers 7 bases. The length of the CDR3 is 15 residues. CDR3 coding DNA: TGTGCCAGCAGGGCCTGGGGGGGATATACAGATGCGCAGTATTTT. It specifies CASRAWGGYTDAQYF.

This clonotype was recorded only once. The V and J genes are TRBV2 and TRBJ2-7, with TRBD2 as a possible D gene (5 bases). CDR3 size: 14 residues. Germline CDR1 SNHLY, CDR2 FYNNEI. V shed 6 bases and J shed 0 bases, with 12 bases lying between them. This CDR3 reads CASRVEGSSYEQYF. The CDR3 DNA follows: TGTGCCAGCAGGGTTGAGGGAAGCTCCTACGAGCAGTACTTC.

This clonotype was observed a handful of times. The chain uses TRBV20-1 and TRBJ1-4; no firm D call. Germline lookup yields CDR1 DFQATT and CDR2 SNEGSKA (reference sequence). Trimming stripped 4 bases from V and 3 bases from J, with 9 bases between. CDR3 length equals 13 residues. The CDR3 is CSATAGSNEKLFF. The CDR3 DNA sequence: TGCAGTGCTACTGCCGGGTCTAATGAAAAACTGTTTTTT.